One and the same sample provided the 10 T cell receptor beta chains below, sequenced in a study of OX40 agonist ivuxolimab in advanced cancers. The protocol was immunoSEQ multiplex PCR, while the TCRdb copy is restricted to in-frame clones and leaves out a portion. The table shows approximately 61,000 clones, with approximately 80% occurring only once. The sample here was CD4+ or CD8+ T cells sorted from blood, taken in a trial of the OX40 agonist ivuxolimab. The receptors derive from an adult with an advanced solid tumor such as melanoma, head and neck, liver or kidney cancer.

This CDR3 reads CASSQGDISSGNTIYF. The CDR3 DNA reads as TGTGCCAGCTCACAGGGGGACATCAGCTCTGGAAACACCATATATTTT. V usage is TRBV18 and J usage is TRBJ1-3, with D possibly TRBD1 on 6 matching bases. The CDR3 is 16 amino acids. V gave up 4 bases and J gave up 0 bases, with 13 bases separating them. CDR1 KGHSH and CDR2 LQKENI come from the germline V gene.

The DNA of the CDR3 is TGTGCCTGGAGTGTACTCCGGGTGGAAACCTACGAGCAGTACTTC. Its protein is CAWSVLRVETYEQYF. The chain carries TRBV30 and TRBJ2-7; D is uncertain. V lost 0 bases, J lost 2 bases, and 14 bases lay in between. Germline lookup yields CDR1 GTSNPN and CDR2 SVGIG (reference sequence). This CDR3 region has 15 residues.

This clone was seen just once. The chain is built from TRBV14 and TRBJ2-2; 11 nucleotides agree with TRBD2. This CDR3 comprises 18 residues. The V gene's germline CDR1 is SGHDN and CDR2 FVKESK. The ends lost 3 bases at V and 4 bases at J; junction bases unmatched: 10. CDR3 sequence (DNA): TGTGCCAGCAGCCAGCACCCACTAGCGGGAGTTAGCACCGGGGAGCTGTTTTTT. Its translation is CASSQHPLAGVSTGELFF. The variable domain in full, completed from reference TRBV14 and TRBJ2-2, reads EAGVTQFPSHSVIEKGQTVTLRCDPISGHDNLYWYRRVMGKEIKFLLHFVKESKQDESGMPNNRFLAERTGGTYSTLKVQPAELEDSGVYFCASSQHPLAGVSTGELFFGEGSRLTVL.

The V and J genes are TRBV11-3 and TRBJ2-1; D uncertain. V lost 1 base to trimming and J lost 4 bases, with 8 bases between them. Germline V CDR1 and CDR2: SGHNT, YENEEA. CDR3 length equals 14 residues. CDR3 nucleotides: TGTGCCAGCAGCTTAGGGTTCGGTTACAATGAGCAGTTCTTC. This encodes CASSLGFGYNEQFF.

This clone was seen a single time. The CDR3 loop reads CASGLGATYNEQFF. The DNA of the CDR3 is TGTGCTAGTGGTTTGGGGGCAACCTACAATGAGCAGTTCTTC. The chain employs TRBV12-5 and TRBJ2-1; D uncertain. CDR3 length equals 14 residues. Trimming left V 1 base short and J 2 bases short, with 6 bases between. Germline CDR1 LGHNT, CDR2 FRNRAP.

Worth noting for this clone: In the same sample, other DNA sequences code for this CDR3. The rearrangement joins TRBV20-1 to TRBJ1-2; unclear D gene. Germline CDR1 DFQATT, CDR2 SNEGSKA (reference sequence). The V and J ends lost 2 bases and 8 bases respectively, with 3 bases between them. There are 9 residues in the CDR3. In DNA, the CDR3 is TGCAGTGCTAGACCCGGCTACACCTTC. Amino acids: CSARPGYTF.

The chain carries TRBV19 and TRBJ1-2; D gene uncertain. The V and J ends lost 6 bases and 4 bases respectively, with 12 bases between them. The CDR3 has 13 amino acids. The germline V gene has CDR1 LNHDA and CDR2 SQIVND (reference sequence). The chain's CDR3 is CASSYRSRYGYTF. Here the CDR3 DNA reads TGTGCCAGTAGCTACAGATCCCGCTATGGCTACACCTTC.

This clone is a singleton in its sample. The chain combines TRBV7-9 with TRBJ1-3; D is unresolved. Germline V CDR1 and CDR2: SEHNR, FQNEAQ (reference sequence). The V end was cut by 1 base, the J end by 0 bases, with 1 base between. The CDR3 loop spans 13 amino acids. This CDR3 is CASSLVSGNTIYF. The CDR3 DNA reads as TGTGCCAGCAGCTTAGTCTCTGGAAACACCATATATTTT.

The J gene is TRBJ2-7, the V gene TRBV5-4, with D unclear. Looked up from germline, CDR1 is SGHNT and CDR2 is YYREEE (reference sequence). The CDR3 covers 13 residues. V was trimmed by 4 bases and J by 1 base, leaving 9 bases between them. CDR3 amino acids: CASSTDPSYEQYF. The CDR3, as DNA: TGTGCCAGCAGCACAGACCCATCCTACGAGCAGTACTTC.

The V gene is TRBV5-1, the J gene TRBJ2-3; 11 bases line up with TRBD2. Losses at the gene ends were 0 bases for V and 0 bases for J; bases not matched to a gene: 6. The germline CDR1 and CDR2 sequences are SGHRS and YFSETQ. The length of the CDR3 is 18 residues. In nucleotides, the CDR3 is TGCGCCAGCAGCTTGGCCCTAGCGGGAGGCTTCAGCACAGATACGCAGTATTTT. Translation gives CASSLALAGGFSTDTQYF.